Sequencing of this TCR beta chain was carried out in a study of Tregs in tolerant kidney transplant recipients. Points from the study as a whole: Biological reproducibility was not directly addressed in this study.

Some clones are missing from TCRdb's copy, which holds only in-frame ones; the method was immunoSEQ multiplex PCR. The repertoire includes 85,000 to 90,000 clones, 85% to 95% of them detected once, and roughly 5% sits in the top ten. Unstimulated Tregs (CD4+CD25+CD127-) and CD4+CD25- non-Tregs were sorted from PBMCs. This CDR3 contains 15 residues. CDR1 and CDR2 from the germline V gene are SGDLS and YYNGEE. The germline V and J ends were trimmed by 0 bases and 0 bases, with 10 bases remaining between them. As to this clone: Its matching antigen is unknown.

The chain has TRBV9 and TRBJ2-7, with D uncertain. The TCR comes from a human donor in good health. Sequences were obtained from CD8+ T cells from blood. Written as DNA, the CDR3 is TGTGCCAGCAGCGTAGAAGGTGACTTCTCCTACGAGCAGTACTTC. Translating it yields CASSVEGDFSYEQYF. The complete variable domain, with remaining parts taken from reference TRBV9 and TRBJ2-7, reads DSGVTQTPKHLITATGQRVTLRCSPRSGDLSVYWYQQSLDQGLQFLIQYYNGEERAKGNILERFSAQQFPDLHSELNLSSLELGDSALYFCASSVEGDFSYEQYFGPGTRLTVT.